This T cell receptor (beta chain) stems from a study of T cell responses to AZD1222 COVID-19 vaccine. Broader study findings: Scientists sampled the repertoires only once the peak T cell response had passed. Only 5 to 7 AZD1222 recipients tested seropositive at baseline.

With 0 bases removed from V and 9 bases from J, the gap between germline ends came to 15 bases. Germline assignment: CDR1 MNHEY and CDR2 SVGAGI. There are 16 residues in the CDR3. Assay: immunoSEQ multiplex PCR; the TCRdb copy retains only in-frame clones and omits some. This sample has 90,000 to 130,000 clones; 85% to 90% occur once, and the top ten carry about 3.3%. For this clone: The antigen is not known.

Specimen: peripheral blood, collected on day 0 of AZD1222 vaccination. This sequence joins TRBV6-5 and TRBJ1-6; D may be TRBD1 (5 bases). The clonotype was recovered from an adult in good health. The CDR3 loop is CASSYSWGTGGSPLHF. CDR3 bases: TGTGCCAGCAGTTACTCGTGGGGGACCGGTGGTTCACCCCTCCACTTT.